Listed below are T cell receptor beta chains from one sample, sequenced in a study of T cell responses to AZD1222 COVID-19 vaccine. The table came from immunoSEQ multiplex PCR; TCRdb's copy has only in-frame clones and leaves some out. The repertoire holds under 150,000 clones, with approximately 87% as singletons. The sequenced sample was peripheral blood, obtained 28 days after the second AZD1222 dose. Receptor source: an adult who received the AZD1222 COVID-19 vaccine. The CDR3 runs from the conserved cysteine through the conserved F or W. A D gene is named only where the DNA matches it firmly. A clone size is listed for some rows: how often the clone was seen (once, few, many), or a class if it is expanded.

v_gene	j_gene	abundance	d_gene	CDR3nt	CDR3aa
TRBV19	TRBJ2-1	NA	NA	TGTGCCAGTCGGAGGTTTAACAATGAGCAGTTCTTC	CASRRFNNEQFF
TRBV7-2	TRBJ2-2	NA	NA	TGTGCCAGCAGCTTAGGGGGTTCTTTCACCGGGGAGCTGTTTTTT	CASSLGGSFTGELFF
TRBV7-9	TRBJ1-2	NA	TRBD1	TGTGCCAGCAGCTTAGCCAAGGGACAGCCTAACTATGGCTACACCTTC	CASSLAKGQPNYGYTF
TRBV28	TRBJ1-1	NA	NA	TGTGCCAGCAGGGGGGGTTCATGGGCCACTGAAGCTTTCTTT	CASRGGSWATEAFF
TRBV30	TRBJ1-1	NA	NA	TGTGCCTGGAGTCCATATCCTCGACAGTACACTGAAGCTTTCTTT	CAWSPYPRQYTEAFF
TRBV5-1	TRBJ2-1	NA	TRBD2	TGCGCCAGCAGAATGCCGGGACTAGCGGGAAATGAGCAGTTCTTC	CASRMPGLAGNEQFF
TRBV6-5	TRBJ2-7	NA	NA	TGTGCCAGCAGTTACTCGCGGGACCCATCCTACGAGCAGTACTTC	CASSYSRDPSYEQYF
TRBV2	TRBJ1-5	few	NA	TGTGCCAGCAGCGACTACGATCAGCCCCAGCATTTT	CASSDYDQPQHF
TRBV7-9	TRBJ2-7	NA	TRBD2	TGTGCCAGCAGCTCCACCGTTGGGGGGGGAAAGATTCACGAGCAGTACTTC	CASSSTVGGGKIHEQYF
TRBV5-1	TRBJ2-1	NA	TRBD2	TGCGCCAGCAGCTTGGCCGGGACTAGCGGGAGGAAAGAGTTCTTC	CASSLAGTSGRKEFF
TRBV27	TRBJ2-3	NA	NA	TGTGCCAGCAGTCGACGGGAGACAGATACGCAGTATTTT	CASSRRETDTQYF
TRBV18	TRBJ2-2	NA	TRBD2	TGTGCCAGCTCACCGAGGGAGGGGCGCTTTCCCGGGGAGCTGTTTTTT	CASSPREGRFPGELFF
TRBV19	TRBJ1-5	NA	TRBD1	TGTGCCAGTACCCGCCGGGACAGGGAAGTGGGCAATCAGCCCCAGCATTTT	CASTRRDREVGNQPQHF
TRBV6-2/TRBV6-3	TRBJ2-7	NA	NA	TGTGCCAGCAGTTACCCTCAAGTAGCGGACACCTACGAGCAGTACTTC	CASSYPQVADTYEQYF
TRBV6-5	TRBJ1-5	NA	NA	TGTGCCAGCAGTTACGGGGGGGATAGCAATCAGCCCCAGCATTTT	CASSYGGDSNQPQHF
TRBV3-1/TRBV3-2	TRBJ1-3	few	NA	TGTGCCAGCAGCCGAGGTGGAGACACCATATATTTT	CASSRGGDTIYF
TRBV13	TRBJ2-7	NA	TRBD2	TGTGCCAGCAGCCGCGGGGGGCTAGCGGGAAGAGAGCAGTACTTC	CASSRGGLAGREQYF
TRBV3-1/TRBV3-2	TRBJ2-7	NA	NA	TGTGCCAGCAGCCTTCAACCAGAGACACGCCTGAGATACGAGCAGTACTTC	CASSLQPETRLRYEQYF
TRBV7-9	TRBJ2-5	NA	NA	TGTGCCAGCAGACAAACAGCTTCCCAGCAAGAGACCCAGTACTTC	CASRQTASQQETQYF
TRBV25-1	TRBJ2-7	NA	TRBD2	TGTGCCAGCAGTGTCGGACTAGCGGGGACCTACGAGCAGTACTTC	CASSVGLAGTYEQYF
TRBV7-2	TRBJ1-1	NA	TRBD1	TGTGCCAGCAGCTCTTACAGGGCAGGGGGAATTACTGAAGCTTTCTTT	CASSSYRAGGITEAFF
TRBV19	TRBJ2-6	NA	TRBD1	TGTGCCAGTAGTATTTGGGACAGCATCTCTGGGGCCAACGTCCTGACTTTC	CASSIWDSISGANVLTF
TRBV7-8	TRBJ2-1	few	NA	TGTGCCAGCAGCCCCCGGGCAGGGGGGCTCTACAATGAGCAGTTCTTC	CASSPRAGGLYNEQFF
TRBV28	TRBJ1-5	NA	NA	TGTGCCAGCGCGTCGGGCCTGGGCAATCAGCCCCAGCATTTT	CASASGLGNQPQHF
TRBV9	TRBJ1-5	NA	NA	TGTGCCAGCAGCGTAGGATTTGGAGAGGATCAGCCCCAGCATTTT	CASSVGFGEDQPQHF
TRBV19	TRBJ1-1	NA	NA	TGTGCCAGTAGTATAGTCGCTGAAGCTTTCTTT	CASSIVAEAFF
TRBV6-6	TRBJ1-3	NA	NA	TGTGCCAGCACCCCGGAAAGCTCTGGAAACACCATATATTTT	CASTPESSGNTIYF
TRBV6-1	TRBJ2-3	NA	NA	TGTGCCAGCAGTGAGATGTACAATACGCAGTATTTT	CASSEMYNTQYF
TRBV10-3	TRBJ2-7	once	TRBD2	TGTGCCATCAGTGAGCCGAGGACTAGCGGGACAATGTACGAGCAGTACTTC	CAISEPRTSGTMYEQYF
TRBV30	TRBJ1-4	NA	NA	TGTGCCTGGAGCGTACGGGACGAGTCTTTCAGGGGAGCTGAAAAACTGTTTTTT	CAWSVRDESFRGAEKLFF
TRBV19	TRBJ2-1	NA	TRBD1	TGTGCCAGTAGTAGACATCGACAGGGGGGGAACGAGCAGTTCTTC	CASSRHRQGGNEQFF
TRBV7-8	TRBJ1-4	NA	TRBD1	TGTGCCAGCAGACCTACAGGGGCGACAACTAATGAAAAACTGTTTTTT	CASRPTGATTNEKLFF
TRBV30	TRBJ1-4	NA	NA	TGTGCCTGGGGAGGGAGACCAACTAATGAAAAACTGTTTTTT	CAWGGRPTNEKLFF
TRBV19	TRBJ1-2	NA	TRBD1	TGTGCCAGTAGTATGAACCTGGGACAGGGCACGCGCGGCTACACCTTC	CASSMNLGQGTRGYTF
TRBV6-2/TRBV6-3	TRBJ2-1	NA	NA	TGTGCCAGCAGTTACCTCAAACCGGGGGAAGGGGAGCAGTTCTTC	CASSYLKPGEGEQFF
TRBV27	TRBJ1-4	once	NA	TGTGCCAGCAGTCAGGGGAGTGGAGCTAATGAAAAACTGTTTTTT	CASSQGSGANEKLFF
TRBV11-1	TRBJ2-2	NA	NA	TGTGCCAGCAGCGTCGTCCAGGGGAACACCGGGGAGCTGTTTTTT	CASSVVQGNTGELFF
TRBV30	TRBJ2-3	NA	NA	TGTGCCTGGAGTGTAAACGGGGCAGATACGCAGTATTTT	CAWSVNGADTQYF
TRBV28	TRBJ2-2	NA	NA	TGTGCCCATGGGCAGACAGACACCGGGGAGCTGTTTTTT	CAHGQTDTGELFF
TRBV11-2	TRBJ1-1	NA	NA	TGTGCCAGCTATTCGATCAAGATGAACACTGAAGCTTTCTTT	CASYSIKMNTEAFF
TRBV12-3/TRBV12-4	TRBJ2-2	NA	NA	TGTGCCAGCAGTTTCAATGGGGTCGGGGAGCTGTTTTTT	CASSFNGVGELFF
TRBV18	TRBJ2-3	NA	TRBD1	TGTGCCAGCTCACCCGACAGGGTCGCAGATACGCAGTATTTT	CASSPDRVADTQYF